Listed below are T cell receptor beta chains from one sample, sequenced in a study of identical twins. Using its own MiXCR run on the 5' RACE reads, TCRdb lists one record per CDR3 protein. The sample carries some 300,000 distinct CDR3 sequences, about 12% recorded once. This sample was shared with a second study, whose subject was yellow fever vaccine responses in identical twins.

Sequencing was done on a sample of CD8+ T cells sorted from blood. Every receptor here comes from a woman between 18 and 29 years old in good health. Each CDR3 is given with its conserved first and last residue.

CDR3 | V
CASSLVGGYYNEQFF | TRBV7-9
CASSQDRGVTREQYF | TRBV3-1
CASSFTSDEQFF | TRBV7-9
CASSQEEAVRTGELFF | TRBV3-1
CATSGQTGLVEQFF | TRBV15
CASSFSGPIYNEQFF | TRBV11-3
CASSLVPAGGPFNEQFF | TRBV7-8
CASSLTSGSAPADTQYF | TRBV5-1
CASSAGQNTDTQYF | TRBV9
CASSLGGAEQYF | TRBV5-1
CASLGSGPNTGELFF | TRBV12-3/TRBV12-4